This T cell receptor beta chain was documented in a study of blood T cell repertoires in COVID-19. Study in general: The United States, Italy and Spain supplied acute and convalescent COVID-19 samples. T cells, B-cell-depleted T cells, or PBMCs supplied cDNA or gDNA.

This clone is a singleton in its sample. Authors' data handling: Amplification from reference gene primers served as the basis for estimated nucleated cell counts. Sequenced by immunoSEQ multiplex PCR; TCRdb stores in-frame clones only, minus some. From that table come the V and J calls and clone size; the DNA was used to work out D and trimming. The sample has about 42,000 clones, approximately 85% seen once. Trimming removed 2 bases at V and 2 bases at J, with 11 bases between. CDR1 is SGHDT, CDR2 YYEEEE, per germline. This CDR3 spans 15 amino acids. The sequence derives from a human donor in a cohort sampled during active COVID-19. The sample was peripheral blood. The V and J genes are TRBV5-6 and TRBJ2-1; D remains ambiguous. The CDR3: CASSLESRPYNEQFF. Written as DNA, the CDR3 is TGTGCCAGCAGCTTAGAGTCTCGCCCCTACAATGAGCAGTTCTTC.